The 17 T cell receptor beta chains below come from one sample, sequenced in a study of blood T cell repertoires in COVID-19. The data were produced by immunoSEQ multiplex PCR, yet TCRdb's version contains in-frame clones alone and is incomplete. The data show 62,000 or so clones, around 90% seen once. Source material: peripheral blood. These receptors were taken from a human donor in a cohort sampled during active COVID-19.

This chain connects TRBV3-1 (or the pseudogene TRBV3-2) to TRBJ2-5, with D perhaps matching TRBD2 (6 bases). The CDR3 has 18 residues. V lost 1 base, J lost 0 bases, and 18 bases lay in between. Germline V gene data show CDR1 as LGHDT and CDR2 as YNNKEL (reference sequence). CDR3 DNA: TGTGCCAGCAGCCAAGGGGGCAGGGCGGGGTTGTACCAAGAGACCCAGTACTTC. Encoded protein: CASSQGGRAGLYQETQYF.

The J gene is TRBJ2-1, the V gene TRBV3-1 (or the pseudogene TRBV3-2); 9 bases align to TRBD2. With 3 bases clipped from V and 9 bases from J, the junction kept 12 bases outside the gene matches. This CDR3 contains 16 residues. CDR1 LGHDT and CDR2 YNNKEL come from the germline V gene (reference sequence). The CDR3, as DNA: TGTGCCAGCAGCCAGTGGGTTGGCGGGAGGGCGCGTGAGCAGTTCTTC. As protein: CASSQWVGGRAREQFF.

The gene calls are TRBV24-1 and TRBJ1-1; 8 positions agree with TRBD1. Germline CDR1 and CDR2: KGHDR and SFDVKD. This CDR3 comprises 15 residues. The ends lost 2 bases at V and 5 bases at J; junction bases unmatched: 6. The CDR3, as DNA: TGTGCCACCAGTGATTCCAGGGGGCGCGGGACTGAAGCTTTCTTT. This translates into CATSDSRGRGTEAFF.

The rearrangement joins TRBV5-1 to TRBJ1-2; 10 bases fit TRBD1. This CDR3 has 14 residues. CDR1 and CDR2 (germline): SGHRS, YFSETQ. The ends lost 4 bases at V and 7 bases at J; junction bases unmatched: 7. This CDR3 is CASSQGQGRVGYTF. The CDR3 DNA is TGCGCCAGCAGCCAGGGACAGGGGAGGGTTGGCTACACCTTC.

This clone was seen once. This chain connects TRBV5-1 to TRBJ2-1, with D possibly matching TRBD2 (7 bases). The germline V gene has CDR1 SGHRS and CDR2 YFSETQ. CDR3 length: 12 residues. V lost 0 bases and J lost 16, with 14 bases in between. CDR3 coding DNA: TGCGCCAGCAGCTTGGAGGGGGGGTACGGTTTCTTC. It is translated as CASSLEGGYGFF.

V usage is TRBV19 and J usage is TRBJ1-6, with D possibly being TRBD1 (5 bases). The CDR3 totals 15 residues. The V gene's germline CDR1 is LNHDA and CDR2 SQIVND (reference sequence). Trimming cost V 1 base and J 7 bases, with 11 bases left between them. The CDR3 loop reads CASSIAGLPNSPLHF. CDR3 nucleotide sequence: TGTGCCAGTAGTATAGCGGGACTGCCGAATTCACCCCTCCACTTT.

The chain carries TRBV2 and TRBJ1-5, with TRBD1 matching over 7 bases. From germline, CDR1 is SNHLY and CDR2 FYNNEI. The CDR3 has 14 residues. V shed 5 bases, J shed 7 bases, and the junction held 8 bases outside the gene matches. This CDR3 reads CASSLQGVGQPQHF. The CDR3 DNA is TGTGCCAGCAGTCTGCAGGGGGTTGGACAGCCCCAGCATTTT.

V usage is TRBV29-1 and J usage is TRBJ1-1; D is perhaps TRBD1 (5 bases). Germline CDR1 SQVTM, CDR2 ANQGSEA. The CDR3 has 13 residues. Trimming shortened V by 5 bases and J by 5 bases, and 15 bases separated the two germline ends. CDR3 residues: CSVSQGLGTEAFF. The CDR3 DNA sequence: TGCAGCGTTTCTCAGGGACTCGGTACTGAAGCTTTCTTT.

This clone is a singleton in its sample. The J gene is TRBJ2-7, the V gene TRBV12-3 or TRBV12-4, with 9 bases identical to TRBD1. J was trimmed by 2 bases and V by 6 bases; bases with no gene match: 2. The CDR3 has 13 amino acids. The CDR3 DNA reads as TGTGCCAGCAGGGGACAGGGAACCTACGAGCAGTACTTC. Residues: CASRGQGTYEQYF.

This clone showed up just once. This chain uses TRBV4-2 with TRBJ1-4, with 7 bases aligning to TRBD1. Germline trimming cut 1 base from V and 4 bases from J; bases unmatched to any gene: 0. The CDR3 length is 14 residues. The germline gives CDR1 LGHNA, CDR2 YNFKEQ. This CDR3 is CASSQGDSNEKLFF. The CDR3 region has the DNA TGTGCCAGCAGCCAAGGGGACAGTAATGAAAAACTGTTTTTT.

V is TRBV20-1 and J is TRBJ1-2, with a tentative D call TRBD1 (6 bases). V gave up 3 bases and J gave up 8 bases, with 7 bases separating them. Germline V gene data show CDR1 as DFQATT and CDR2 as SNEGSKA (reference sequence). The CDR3 runs 10 residues. The CDR3 DNA follows: TGCAGTGCTAGGGACAGAGGCTACACCTTC. This codes for CSARDRGYTF.

This clone was seen a few times. CDR3 sequence: CASSRGTVSGNTIYF. CDR3 nucleotide sequence: TGTGCCAGCAGCCGCGGGACAGTCTCTGGAAACACCATATATTTT. This chain joins TRBV7-9 and TRBJ1-3; 7 positions agree with TRBD1. CDR1 is SEHNR and CDR2 is FQNEAQ in the germline V gene (reference sequence). The CDR3 has 15 residues. The ends lost 5 bases at V and 0 bases at J; junction bases unmatched: 4.

The chain recombines TRBV5-4 with TRBJ2-5, with D perhaps matching TRBD2 (5 bases). Between the trimmed V and J ends, which lost 0 bases and 7 bases, there was a span of 7 bases. The CDR3 totals 12 residues. Germline assignment: CDR1 SGHNT and CDR2 YYREEE (reference sequence). In DNA form, the CDR3 reads TGTGCCAGCAGCTTGGACGAGGGGACCCAGTACTTC. Its protein product is CASSLDEGTQYF.

The rearrangement links TRBV4-3 to TRBJ2-3, with TRBD2 matching 14 bases. V lost 3 bases, J lost 2 bases, and 4 bases stayed unmatched. Germline CDR1 reads LGHNA; CDR2 reads YSLEER. The CDR3 length is 17 residues. The CDR3 spells CASSQPGLAGVTDTQYF. CDR3 nucleotides: TGCGCCAGCAGCCAGCCGGGACTAGCGGGAGTCACAGATACGCAGTATTTT.

The rearrangement links TRBV5-4 to TRBJ2-5, with 8 positions matching TRBD2. Germline CDR1 and CDR2: SGHNT and YYREEE (reference sequence). V shed 1 base, J shed 6 bases, and the junction held 14 bases outside the gene matches. The CDR3 contains 17 residues. The CDR3 region is CASSLSQTSGVVKTQYF. The CDR3 nucleotides are TGTGCCAGCAGCTTGTCCCAAACTAGCGGTGTTGTAAAGACCCAGTACTTC.

V usage is TRBV6-5 and J usage is TRBJ1-1, with D perhaps matching TRBD1 (6 bases). This CDR3 comprises 14 residues. V lost 6 bases and J 1 base, leaving 12 bases between the germline ends. Germline values: CDR1 MNHEY, CDR2 SVGAGI. This CDR3 reads CASSLQGRNTEAFF. In nucleotides, the CDR3 is TGTGCCAGCAGCTTACAGGGACGGAACACTGAAGCTTTCTTT.

The chain links TRBV12-3 or TRBV12-4 to TRBJ2-7; D is unclear. With 5 bases removed from V and 6 bases from J, the gap between germline ends came to 14 bases. CDR3 length equals 13 residues. CDR3 coding DNA: TGTGCCAGCAGTACATTGGGTCCGGGCGAGCAGTACTTC. Encoded protein: CASSTLGPGEQYF.